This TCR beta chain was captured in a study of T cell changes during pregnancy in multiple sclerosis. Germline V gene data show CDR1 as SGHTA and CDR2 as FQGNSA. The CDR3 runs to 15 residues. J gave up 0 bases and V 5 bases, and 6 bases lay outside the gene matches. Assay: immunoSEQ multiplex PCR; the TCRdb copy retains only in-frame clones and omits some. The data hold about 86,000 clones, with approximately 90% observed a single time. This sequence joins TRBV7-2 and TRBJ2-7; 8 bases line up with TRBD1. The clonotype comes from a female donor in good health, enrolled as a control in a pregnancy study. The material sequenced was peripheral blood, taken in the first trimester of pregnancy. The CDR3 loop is CASSPRTGSSYEQYF. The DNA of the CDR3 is TGTGCCAGCAGCCCGCGGACAGGGAGCTCCTACGAGCAGTACTTC.